Listed here are 9 T cell receptor beta chains from one sample, sequenced in a study of CD8 T cells in ankylosing spondylitis. MiXCR, run by TCRdb on the 5' RACE reads, gives a single entry per CDR3 protein. The profile shows 200,000 or so distinct CDR3 sequences, 10% to 15% of them singletons. Sequenced sample: blood, either unsorted or a sorted T cell fraction (not recorded which). The receptors here all came from a female donor with ankylosing spondylitis or in good health (not recorded which).

This clonotype was picked up many times. The V gene is TRBV29-1, the J gene TRBJ1-1; D gene uncertain. The CDR3 loop spans 11 amino acids. Trimming stripped 1 base from V and 4 bases from J, with 4 bases between. Germline-derived CDR1 and CDR2 are SQVTM and ANQGSEA. This CDR3 is CSVEGGTEAFF. The CDR3 coding sequence is TGCAGCGTTGAAGGGGGCACTGAAGCTTTCTTT.

V usage is TRBV12-3 or TRBV12-4 and J usage is TRBJ1-1; D gene uncertain. The CDR3 has 14 residues. Trimming left V 0 bases short and J 6 bases short, with 11 bases between. CDR3 region: CASSLAVGIPEAFF. The CDR3 nucleotides read TGTGCCAGCAGTTTAGCGGTCGGGATTCCTGAAGCTTTCTTT.

This clonotype was detected many times. A read error may account for a junction end that differs from germline. The rearrangement links TRBV5-1 to TRBJ2-7; D call uncertain. The CDR3 runs to 13 residues. Germline values: CDR1 SGHRS, CDR2 YFSETQ. The CDR3 protein is CASSPPSSYEQYF. The CDR3 region has the DNA TGTGCCAGCAGCCCCCCGAGCTCCTACGAGCAGTACTTC.

This clonotype was detected many times. The gene calls are TRBV5-6 and TRBJ1-2; TRBD1 is a possible D gene (5 bases). Germline V gene lookup returns CDR1 SGHDT and CDR2 YYEEEE. The CDR3 consists of 13 residues. V lost 2 bases and J lost 5, with 10 bases in between. The CDR3 nucleotides read TGTGCCAGCAGCTTCCAGGGTGGATATGGCTACACCTTC. Translated: CASSFQGGYGYTF. Based on the CDR3 plus reference TRBV5-6 and TRBJ1-2, the full variable domain is DAGVTQSPTHLIKTRGQQVTLRCSPKSGHDTVSWYQQALGQGPQFIFQYYEEEERQRGNFPDRFSGHQFPNYSSELNVNALLLGDSALYLCASSFQGGYGYTFGSGTRLTVV.

This clonotype occurred many times. The rearrangement joins TRBV7-9 to TRBJ1-4; 8 bases are a match to TRBD1. This CDR3 contains 17 residues. CDR1 is SEHNR, CDR2 FQNEAQ, per germline (reference sequence). After removal of 3 bases from V and 8 bases from J, the junction contained 14 bases not matched to a gene. The CDR3 DNA reads as TGTGCCAGCAGCTTTCGGCGATCCGGGACAGGAGGGGAAAAACTGTTTTTT. Translated, it gives CASSFRRSGTGGEKLFF.

The chain employs TRBV7-3 and TRBJ2-1; D ambiguous. CDR3 length: 13 amino acids. CDR1 and CDR2 (germline): SGHTA, FQGTGA. Trimming took off 4 bases at V and 3 bases at J, with 7 bases between the two ends. The CDR3, as DNA: TGTGCCAGCAGCTCTCGTGACTACAATGAGCAGTTCTTC. Protein sequence: CASSSRDYNEQFF.

This clonotype was counted a few times. V gene TRBV4-3 combines with J gene TRBJ2-5; 11 bases are shared with TRBD2. Germline trimming cut 1 base from V and 4 bases from J; bases unmatched to any gene: 8. Looked up from germline, CDR1 is LGHNA and CDR2 is YSLEER. The CDR3 runs to 17 residues. The CDR3 coding sequence is TGCGCCAGCAGCCAAGGAGTAGCGGGAGGGCCATCAGAGACCCAGTACTTC. This encodes CASSQGVAGGPSETQYF.

The table lists this clonotype with many counts. V and J are TRBV4-3 and TRBJ2-1; TRBD2 matches 11 bases. The CDR3 sequence is 17 residues long. Per germline, CDR1 LGHNA and CDR2 YSLEER. J gave up 6 bases and V 3 bases, and 10 bases lay outside the gene matches. CDR3 nucleotide sequence: TGCGCCAGCAGCCAGGACACACTAGCGGGAGCCGGCAATGAGCAGTTCTTC. Translated, it gives CASSQDTLAGAGNEQFF.

This clonotype came up a few times. This rearrangement joins TRBV6-5 to TRBJ2-1, with D perhaps matching TRBD1 (6 bases). V lost 1 base to trimming and J lost 5 bases, with 9 bases between them. The CDR3 consists of 14 residues. Germline V lookup: CDR1 MNHEY, CDR2 SVGAGI. CDR3 sequence: CASSYWSGDNEQFF. The CDR3 nucleotides read TGTGCCAGCAGTTACTGGTCAGGGGACAATGAGCAGTTCTTC.